This T cell receptor (beta chain) was observed in a study of control samples from healthy donors and cancer patients. Libraries were prepared by immunoSEQ multiplex PCR; TCRdb keeps only in-frame clonotypes and omits some of them. The sample lists fewer than 90,000 clones; around 94% were seen once. CDR1 and CDR2 (germline): SGHVS, FQNEAQ. This CDR3 spans 17 amino acids. Trimming stripped 0 bases from V and 0 bases from J, with 12 bases between. The clonotype comes from a middle-aged woman in good health. Sequencing used blood. This sequence joins TRBV7-8 and TRBJ1-5; weak D call: TRBD1 (5 bases). This chain's CDR3 is CASSLALTANSNQPQHF. The CDR3 region has the DNA TGTGCCAGCAGCTTAGCCCTGACAGCAAATAGCAATCAGCCCCAGCATTTT. Together with reference TRBV7-8 and TRBJ1-5, the CDR3 gives the full variable domain: GAGVSQSPRYKVAKRGQDVALRCDPISGHVSLFWYQQALGQGPEFLTYFQNEAQLDKSGLPSDRFFAERPEGSVSTLKIQRTQQEDSAVYLCASSLALTANSNQPQHFGDGTRLSIL.